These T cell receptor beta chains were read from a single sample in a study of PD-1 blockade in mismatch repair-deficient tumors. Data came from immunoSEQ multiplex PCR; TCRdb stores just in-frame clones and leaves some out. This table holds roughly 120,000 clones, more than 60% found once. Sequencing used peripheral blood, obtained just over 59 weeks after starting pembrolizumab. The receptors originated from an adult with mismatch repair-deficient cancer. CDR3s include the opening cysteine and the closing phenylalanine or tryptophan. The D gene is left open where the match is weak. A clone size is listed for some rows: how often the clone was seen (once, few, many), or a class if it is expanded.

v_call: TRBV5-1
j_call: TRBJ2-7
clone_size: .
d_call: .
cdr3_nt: TGCGCCAGCAGCTTGGATCGGGGGGACAGCTCCTACGAGCAGTACTTC
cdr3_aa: CASSLDRGDSSYEQYF

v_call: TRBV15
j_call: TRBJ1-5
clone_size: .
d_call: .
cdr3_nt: TGTGCCACCAGCGGAAGGGGGACCGCAGGCCAGCCCCAGCATTTT
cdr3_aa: CATSGRGTAGQPQHF

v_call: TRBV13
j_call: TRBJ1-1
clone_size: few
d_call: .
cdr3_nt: TGTGCCAGCAGCCCCATGGGACCCTTGAACACTGAAGCTTTCTTT
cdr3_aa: CASSPMGPLNTEAFF

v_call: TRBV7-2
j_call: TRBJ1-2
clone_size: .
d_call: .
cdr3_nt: TGTGCCAGCAGCTTAGAGGCCGCTCGGTATGGCTACACCTTC
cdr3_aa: CASSLEAARYGYTF

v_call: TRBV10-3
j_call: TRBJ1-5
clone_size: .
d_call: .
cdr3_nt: TGTGCCATCAGTGAGTCGAGTGCGGGACGGGGGGCTAATGCCCAGCATTTT
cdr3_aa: CAISESSAGRGANAQHF

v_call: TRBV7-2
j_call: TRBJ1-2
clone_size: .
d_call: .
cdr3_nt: TGTGCCAGCAGCTTAGGTAGGGAAGCGGCGCATGGCTACACCTTC
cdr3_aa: CASSLGREAAHGYTF

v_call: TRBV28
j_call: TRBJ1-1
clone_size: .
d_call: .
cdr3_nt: TGTGCCAGCAGCTGGGGTGGGGAGATTTCCAATGGGGCTTTCTTT
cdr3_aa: CASSWGGEISNGAFF

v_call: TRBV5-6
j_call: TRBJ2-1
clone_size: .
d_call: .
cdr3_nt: TGTGCCAGCAGCCTAGCGAGCTCCTACAATGAGCAGTTCTTC
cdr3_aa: CASSLASSYNEQFF

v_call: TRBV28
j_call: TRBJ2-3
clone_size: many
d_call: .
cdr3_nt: TGTGCCAGCAGTTTATACCAGGGATTCGCAGATACGCAGTATTTT
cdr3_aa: CASSLYQGFADTQYF

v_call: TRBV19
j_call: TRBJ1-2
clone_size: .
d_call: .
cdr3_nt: TGTGCCAGTAGTATCAGTCAGGGAAACGGCTATGGCTACACCTTC
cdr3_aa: CASSISQGNGYGYTF

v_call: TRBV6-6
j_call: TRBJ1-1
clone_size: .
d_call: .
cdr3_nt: TGTGCCAGCAGTTACGTTGATAGTCTGAACACTGAAGCTTTCTTT
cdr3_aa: CASSYVDSLNTEAFF

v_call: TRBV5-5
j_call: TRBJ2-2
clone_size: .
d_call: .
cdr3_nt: TGTGCCAGCAGCTTGGCCGTGTACACCGGGGAGCTGTTTTTT
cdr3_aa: CASSLAVYTGELFF

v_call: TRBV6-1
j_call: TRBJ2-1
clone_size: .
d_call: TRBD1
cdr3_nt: TGTGCCAGCAGCCTGGGACAGGGCTCCTACAATGAGCAGTTCTTC
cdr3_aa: CASSLGQGSYNEQFF

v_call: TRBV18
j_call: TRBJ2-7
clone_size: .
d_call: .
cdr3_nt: TGTGCCAGCTCACGGGACCGGCGGACCGAGCAGTACTTC
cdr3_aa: CASSRDRRTEQYF

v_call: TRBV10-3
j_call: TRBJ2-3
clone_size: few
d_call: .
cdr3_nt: TGTGCCATCAGTGTCGCAGATACGCAGTATTTT
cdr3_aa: CAISVADTQYF

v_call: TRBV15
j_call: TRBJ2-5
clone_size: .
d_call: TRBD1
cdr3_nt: TGTGCCACCAGCAGGGACAGGGGGCAAGAGACCCAGTACTTC
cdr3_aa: CATSRDRGQETQYF

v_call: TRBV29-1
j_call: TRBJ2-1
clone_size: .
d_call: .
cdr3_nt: TGCAGCGTTCAAGCCGACTCCTACAATGAGCAGTTCTTC
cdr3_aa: CSVQADSYNEQFF

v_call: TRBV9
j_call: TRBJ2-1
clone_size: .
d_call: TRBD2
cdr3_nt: TGTGCCAGCAGCGTAGGGTTCCTAGCGGGAGCCGAGAATGAGCAGTTCTTC
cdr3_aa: CASSVGFLAGAENEQFF

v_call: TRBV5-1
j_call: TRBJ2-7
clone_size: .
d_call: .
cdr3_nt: TGCGCCAGCAGCCGTGAGGGGGGGAAATACGAGCAGTACTTC
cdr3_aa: CASSREGGKYEQYF

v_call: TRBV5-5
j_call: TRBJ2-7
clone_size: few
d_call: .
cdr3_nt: TGTGCCAGCAGCTCGGACATCTCCTACGAGCAGTACTTC
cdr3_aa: CASSSDISYEQYF

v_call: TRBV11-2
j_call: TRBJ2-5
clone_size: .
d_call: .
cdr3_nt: TGTGCCAGCAGCTTAGGGGCCAAGGTCCAAGAGACCCAGTACTTC
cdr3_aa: CASSLGAKVQETQYF

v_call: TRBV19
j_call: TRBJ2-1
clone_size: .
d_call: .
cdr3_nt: TGTGCCAGTAGTATAGTGGCCGGGTACCACAATGAGCAGTTCTTC
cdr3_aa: CASSIVAGYHNEQFF

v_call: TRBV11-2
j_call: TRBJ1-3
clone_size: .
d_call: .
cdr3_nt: TGTGCCAGCAGCTCGGCATCTGGAAACACCATATATTTT
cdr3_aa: CASSSASGNTIYF

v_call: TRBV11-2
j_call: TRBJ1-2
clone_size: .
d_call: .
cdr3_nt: TGTGCCAGCAGCTTAGCCCAAGGAGGCTATGGCTACACCTTC
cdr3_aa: CASSLAQGGYGYTF

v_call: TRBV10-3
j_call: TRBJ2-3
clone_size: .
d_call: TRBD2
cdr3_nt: TGTGCCATCAGTGAACCGGGACTAGCCACAGATGCGCAGTATTTT
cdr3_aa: CAISEPGLATDAQYF

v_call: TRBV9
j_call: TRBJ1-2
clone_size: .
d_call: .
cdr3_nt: TGTGCCAGCAGCGTAGCTACGGGCTCCAACTATGGCTACACCTTC
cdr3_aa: CASSVATGSNYGYTF

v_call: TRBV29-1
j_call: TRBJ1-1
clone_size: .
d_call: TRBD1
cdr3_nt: TGCAGCGTTGATCAGGGGACAGCCAACACTGAAGCTTTCTTT
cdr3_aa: CSVDQGTANTEAFF

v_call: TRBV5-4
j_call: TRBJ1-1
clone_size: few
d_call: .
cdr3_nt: TGTGCCAGCAGCTTGCACCGTCTTAGCACTGAAGCTTTCTTT
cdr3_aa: CASSLHRLSTEAFF

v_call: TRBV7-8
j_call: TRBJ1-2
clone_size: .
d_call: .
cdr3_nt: TGTGCCAGCAGCTTAGCTAACTATGGCTACACCTTC
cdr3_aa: CASSLANYGYTF

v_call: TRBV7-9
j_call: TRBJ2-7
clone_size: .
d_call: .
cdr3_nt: TGTGCCAGCAGCTTCCTGGACAGCGGAAGCTCCTACGAGCAGTACTTC
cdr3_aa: CASSFLDSGSSYEQYF

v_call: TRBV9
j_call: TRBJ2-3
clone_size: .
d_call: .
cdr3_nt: TGTGCCAGCAGCGCCCAGGACCGGGGGCGCTTTAGCACAGATACGCAGTATTTT
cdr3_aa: CASSAQDRGRFSTDTQYF

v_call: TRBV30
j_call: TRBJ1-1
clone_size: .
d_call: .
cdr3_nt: TGTGCCTGGGATTTACGGTCAAACACTGAAGCTTTCTTT
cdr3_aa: CAWDLRSNTEAFF

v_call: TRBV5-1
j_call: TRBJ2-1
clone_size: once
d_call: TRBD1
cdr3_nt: TGCGCCAGCAGCTTGCGGGACAGCACCTACAATGAGCAGTTCTTC
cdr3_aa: CASSLRDSTYNEQFF

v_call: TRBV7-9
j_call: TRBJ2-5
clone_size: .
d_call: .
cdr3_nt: TGTGCCAGCAGCTTAATCCAGGGTGAGGAGACCCAGTACTTC
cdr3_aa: CASSLIQGEETQYF

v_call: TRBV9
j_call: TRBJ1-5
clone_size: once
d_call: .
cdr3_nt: TGTGCCAGCAGCGTAGCAGGGCACAATCAGCCCCAGCATTTT
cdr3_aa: CASSVAGHNQPQHF

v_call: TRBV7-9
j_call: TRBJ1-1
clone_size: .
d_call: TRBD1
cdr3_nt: TGTGCCAGCAGCCAGGGACAGGAAGCTTTCTTT
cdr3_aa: CASSQGQEAFF

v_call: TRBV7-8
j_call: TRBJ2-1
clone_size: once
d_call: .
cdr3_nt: TGTGCCAGCGTCCTGAACAGTGAGCAGTTCTTC
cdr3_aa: CASVLNSEQFF

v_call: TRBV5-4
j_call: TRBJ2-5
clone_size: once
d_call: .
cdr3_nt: TGTGCCAGCAGCCCCCGTCGTGAAGAGACCCAGTACTTC
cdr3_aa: CASSPRREETQYF

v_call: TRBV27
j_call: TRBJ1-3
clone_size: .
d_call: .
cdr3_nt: TGTGCCAGCAGTCCGAACACGAGAAACACCATATATTTT
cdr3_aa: CASSPNTRNTIYF

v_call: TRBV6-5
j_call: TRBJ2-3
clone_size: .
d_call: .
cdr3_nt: TGTGCCAGCAGCCGGCCGGGAGTAGGCACAGATACGCAGTATTTT
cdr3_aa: CASSRPGVGTDTQYF

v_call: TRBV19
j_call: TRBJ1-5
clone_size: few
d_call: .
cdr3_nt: TGTGCCAGTAGAGGTGGATCGTCAGCCTATAGCAATCAGCCCCAGCATTTT
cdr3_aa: CASRGGSSAYSNQPQHF

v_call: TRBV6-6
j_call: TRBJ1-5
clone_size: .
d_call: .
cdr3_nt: TGTGCCAGCAGGGTTGGGGGTGAAGGGCGCAATCAGCCCCAGCATTTT
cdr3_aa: CASRVGGEGRNQPQHF

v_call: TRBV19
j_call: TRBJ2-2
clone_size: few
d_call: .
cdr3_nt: TGTGCCAGTAGTATGAGCGCCGGGGCCGGGAAGCTGTTTTTT
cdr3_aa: CASSMSAGAGKLFF

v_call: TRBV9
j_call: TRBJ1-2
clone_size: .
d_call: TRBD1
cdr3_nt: TGTGCCAGCAGCGTAGGGGACAGGGGGCAGGGATATGGCTACACCTTC
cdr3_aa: CASSVGDRGQGYGYTF

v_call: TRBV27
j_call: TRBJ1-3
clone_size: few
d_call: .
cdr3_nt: TGTGCCAGCAGTTTAAGCCCCAGGGTGGCTGGAAACACCATATATTTT
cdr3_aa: CASSLSPRVAGNTIYF

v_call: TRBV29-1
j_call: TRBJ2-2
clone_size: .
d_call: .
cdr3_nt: TGCAGCGTTGGGAACCCGGTCCGGACCGGGGAGCTGTTTTTT
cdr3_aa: CSVGNPVRTGELFF

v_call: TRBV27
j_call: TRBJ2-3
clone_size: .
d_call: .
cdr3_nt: TGTGCCAGCAGTCGCCAGTCAATGGGCACAGATACGCAGTATTTT
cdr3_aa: CASSRQSMGTDTQYF

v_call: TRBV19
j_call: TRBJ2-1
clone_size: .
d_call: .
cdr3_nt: TGTGCCAGTTCCCGAGGGGGGGGACCCTACAATGAGCAGTTCTTC
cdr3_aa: CASSRGGGPYNEQFF